These 2 T cell receptor beta chains were all obtained from the same sample, sequenced in a study of regulatory T cells in long-lasting Graves disease. As to time point: newly diagnosed GD, antithyroid drugs for less than 3 months. TCR sequences were obtained from RNA taken from PBMCs. The TCR beta library used iRepertoire HTBI primers with Arm-PCR amplification of CDR3. One entry per CDR3 protein results from TCRdb running MiXCR on the multiplex PCR reads. The sample carries roughly 260,000 distinct CDR3 sequences, 15% to 20% recorded once. The sample was also linked to a second study, of T cells in Graves' hyperthyroidism and ophthalmopathy.

Source: peripheral blood mononuclear cells (PBMCs), taken at new diagnosis, from a patient treated with antithyroid drugs. These receptors came from a woman under 40 with Graves disease.

This clonotype was recorded many times. V is TRBV7-2 and J is TRBJ2-5, with D perhaps TRBD1 or TRBD2 (5 bases each). The CDR3 is 15 amino acids. Trimming took 3 bases from V and 5 from J, leaving 16 bases between them. Germline values: CDR1 SGHTA, CDR2 FQGNSA. CDR3 region: CASSFLGTWGETQYF. CDR3 nucleotide sequence: TGTGCCAGCAGCTTCTTGGGGACCTGGGGGGAGACCCAGTACTTC.

In its sample, this clonotype was seen many times. The chain links TRBV7-9 to TRBJ1-2, with D tentatively TRBD1 (5 bases). Trimming took off 8 bases at V and 1 base at J, with 17 bases between the two ends. The CDR3 spans 15 residues. In germline, CDR1 is SEHNR, CDR2 FQNEAQ (reference sequence). CDR3 in DNA: TGTGCCAGCTTAGCCCCGGGGGAGGTTAACTATGGCTACACCTTC. As protein: CASLAPGEVNYGYTF.